This T cell receptor (beta chain) originates from a study of blood T cell repertoires in COVID-19. Generated by immunoSEQ multiplex PCR, the TCRdb table keeps only in-frame clones and is missing some. The data contain 110,000 to 150,000 clones, roughly 80% of them seen just once; the ten biggest clones take up 3% to 3.5%. The germline gives CDR1 ENHRY, CDR2 SYGVKD. The CDR3 consists of 14 residues. The V end was cut by 3 bases, the J end by 6 bases, with 14 bases between. The sequence was obtained from a woman older than 75 with acute or convalescent COVID-19. The genes are TRBV10-3 and TRBJ1-1; weak D call: TRBD1 (6 bases). The sequencing sample was made of peripheral blood. The CDR3 DNA sequence: TGTGCCATCAGTGAATTGCAGGGGTATTCTGAAGCTTTCTTT. Translation gives CAISELQGYSEAFF.